Reported below is one T cell receptor (beta chain). Its antigen is as yet unknown. This record belongs to a study of a mutant IDH1 vaccine in newly diagnosed glioma. This CDR3 region has 15 residues. J lost 0 bases, V lost 4 bases, and 5 bases had no gene match. Germline assignment: CDR1 SGHVS and CDR2 FNYEAQ. Here immunoSEQ multiplex PCR was the method, and the copy in TCRdb shows in-frame clones only, minus some. The data contain around 130,000 clones, roughly 77% of them singletons. Time point noted: week 11, during vaccination. In every dose of vaccine, 300 ug of mutant IDH1 20-mer peptide was given alongside topical imiquimod.

The V and J genes are TRBV7-6 and TRBJ2-7; 8 bases are shared with TRBD2. The TCR sequence derives from a man aged 40-50 years with glioma. Specimen: PBMCs, collected from a glioma patient whose treatment included an IDH1 peptide vaccine. CDR3 loop: CASSSLAGTSYEQYF. As DNA, the CDR3 is TGTGCCAGCAGCTCCTTAGCGGGGACCTCCTACGAGCAGTACTTC.